This T cell receptor (beta chain) was obtained from a study of T cell responses to AZD1222 COVID-19 vaccine. The overall study: Whether given at about 4 or about 12 weeks, second doses were pooled. Overall study results and limits: With two AZD1222 doses given, Spike-specific TCR breadth and depth both rose. Donors skewed white British and female; clonal diversity was possibly underestimated.

TCRdb's table, derived via immunoSEQ multiplex PCR, lists solely in-frame clones and lacks some. The sample lists about 100,000 clones, about 90% occurring once. This CDR3 is built from 12 residues. Germline CDR1 reads LGHNT; CDR2 reads FRNRAP. Trimming removed 1 base from V and 8 bases from J, with 8 bases in between. Points on this clone: Its antigen is unidentified.

The chain recombines TRBV12-5 with TRBJ1-1; tentatively, D is TRBD1 (5 bases). This TCR came from an adult in good health. The sample in question was peripheral blood, obtained on day 0 of AZD1222 vaccination. The CDR3 spells CASGLEDMEAFF. CDR3 sequence (DNA): TGTGCTAGTGGTTTGGAGGACATGGAAGCTTTCTTT.